The clone carrying this TCR beta chain came up once. The sample belongs to a study of blood T cell repertoires in COVID-19. Per the original methods: Estimated nucleated cell counts came from reference gene primer amplification. This table comes from immunoSEQ multiplex PCR, and its TCRdb copy is limited to in-frame clones, with some not included. V, J and clone size derive from that table, while D and trimming were established from the DNA sequence. The sample records some 50,000 clones, under 90% being singletons. V was trimmed by 6 bases and J by 2 bases, leaving 13 bases between them. The CDR3 has 14 residues. The germline V gene has CDR1 LNHDA and CDR2 SQIVND (reference sequence).

Sequenced material: peripheral blood. The gene calls are TRBV19 and TRBJ1-2; perhaps TRBD1 as D (5 bases). The sequence derives from a human donor in a cohort sampled during active COVID-19. CDR3 sequence (DNA): TGTGCCAGTAGGCTTCAGCGGGGGAACTATGGCTACACCTTC. This sequence encodes CASRLQRGNYGYTF.